This is a list of T cell receptor beta chains from one sample in a study of CD8 T cells in Susac syndrome. TCRdb called the immunoSEQ multiplex PCR reads again in MiXCR, with one record for every CDR3 protein. Among 80,000 to 90,000 distinct CDR3 sequences, 85% to 95% were seen once, and the ten largest hold less than 0.35%. Sequencing was performed on CD8+ T cells from PBMCs. The receptors here all came from a human donor in good health. The CDR3 runs from the conserved cysteine through the conserved F or W. D genes are given only for firm matches. Size is stated for part of the rows, as once, few or many counts, or as a class when the clone is expanded.

NA	TRBV12-3/TRBV12-4	NA	TRBJ2-1	TGTGCCAGCAGTTTAGGGGCTACGAATGAGCAGTTCTTC	CASSLGATNEQFF
NA	TRBV29-1	NA	TRBJ2-7	TGCAGCGTATTGCTTACCTCCTACGAGCAGTACTTC	CSVLLTSYEQYF
NA	TRBV9	NA	TRBJ2-1	TGTGCCAGCAGCCCGAGCCGGGTCGACGGGGTACGGGAGCAGTTCTTC	CASSPSRVDGVREQFF
NA	TRBV6-2/TRBV6-3	once	TRBJ1-5	TGTGCCAGCAGTTGGGAGGGGCCGGGGCAGCCCCAGCATTTT	CASSWEGPGQPQHF
NA	TRBV5-1	NA	TRBJ2-2	TGCGCCAGCAGTTCCGACTTCAGCCGCACCGGGGAGCTGTTTTTT	CASSSDFSRTGELFF
NA	TRBV12-3/TRBV12-4	NA	TRBJ1-3	TGTGCCAGCGGTAGCGCGAATTCTGAAAACACCATATATTTT	CASGSANSENTIYF
NA	TRBV4-1	NA	TRBJ2-3	TGCGCCAGCAGCCAAGAGGGGGTAGATACGCAGTATTTT	CASSQEGVDTQYF
TRBD2	TRBV6-5	NA	TRBJ2-3	TGTGCCAGCGGGACTAGCGGCACAGATACGCAGTATTTT	CASGTSGTDTQYF
TRBD1	TRBV10-2	NA	TRBJ1-1	TGCGCCAGCAGTATGACAGGGGTGAACACTGAAGCTTTCTTT	CASSMTGVNTEAFF
NA	TRBV9	NA	TRBJ1-6	TGTGCCAGCAGCGGAGCAGGGCCATCGACGTCACCCCTCCACTTT	CASSGAGPSTSPLHF
NA	TRBV29-1	NA	TRBJ2-1	TGCAGCGGCGGAGACAATGAGCAGTTCTTC	CSGGDNEQFF
TRBD2	TRBV7-9	NA	TRBJ2-5	TGTGCCAGCAGGGAAAGTAGCGGGGGCCCTGCAGAGACCCAGTACTTC	CASRESSGGPAETQYF
NA	TRBV7-8	NA	TRBJ2-5	TGTGCCAGCAGCCACCCAGGACAGCTAAATCGAGAGACCCAGTACTTC	CASSHPGQLNRETQYF